This TCR beta chain was sequenced during a study of T cell repertoires in cytomegalovirus infection. Whole-study context: TCR beta signatures that were public indicated CMV infection and matching HLA type.

TCRdb ran MiXCR on the reads and lists one entry per CDR3 protein. There are roughly 80,000 distinct CDR3 sequences in the sample; 35% to 50% occur only once, and 85% to 95% lies in the top ten. The germline V gene encodes CDR1 MGHRA and CDR2 YSYEKL. CDR3 length: 15 amino acids. V lost 0 bases, J lost 8 bases, and 14 bases lay in between. Only a few counts were recorded for this clonotype. Its antigen remains unknown. V usage is TRBV4-1 and J usage is TRBJ2-1; D gene uncertain. This specimen consisted of CD8+ T cells from cultured PBMCs, obtained from culture after CMV antigen stimulation. The origin of this receptor is a human donor in good health (CMV status not recorded). Some clones in this sample may be carry-over from other donors' samples. The CDR3 DNA follows: TGCGCCAGCAGCCAAGAATGGACCTATGGCCATGAGCAGTTCTTC. Its protein is CASSQEWTYGHEQFF.